Presented here are 21 T cell receptor beta chains from one specimen sequenced in a study of Tregs in tolerant kidney transplant recipients. Data came from immunoSEQ multiplex PCR; TCRdb stores just in-frame clones and leaves some out. The listing records under 30,000 clones. Related graft donors supplied nonmyeloablative bone marrow transplants, and mixed chimerism was transient. Sequencing used CD4+ T cells from blood (PBMCs), obtained 6 months after the transplant. The receptors come from a human patient who received a combined kidney and bone marrow transplant. The graft donor may be the source of some T cells.

Worth noting for this clone: The read terminates 3 residues before the CDR3 end, so the remaining end is supplied by the germline J gene. This chain connects TRBV20-1 to TRBJ1-2; 8 bases align to TRBD1. Trimming took 5 bases from V and 5 from J; bases not matched to a gene: 13. The CDR3 runs 15 residues. Germline V lookup: CDR1 DFQATT, CDR2 SNEGSKA (reference sequence). The part of the CDR3 DNA that was read is TGCAGTGCTTCTGCCCCAGGGGGCGCAGGGTATGGC. This encodes CSASAPGGAGYG. The whole CDR3 reads CSASAPGGAGYGYTF.

Details on this clone: Sequencing ends 3 residues short of the CDR3 end; the germline J gene provides the rest. The gene calls are TRBV19 and TRBJ2-3; TRBD2 agrees at 12 bases. The junction had 5 bases not matched to a gene; V was cut back by 3 bases and J by 1 base. This CDR3 has 17 residues. The germline CDR1 and CDR2 sequences are LNHDA and SQIVND (reference sequence). Partial CDR3 DNA: TGTGCCAGTAGTATTCTGACTAGCGGGGGTCGCACAGATACG. Its protein product is CASSILTSGGRTDT. The full CDR3 reads CASSILTSGGRTDTQYF.

With regard to this clone: The read stops 3 residues short of the end of the CDR3; the missing end is completed from the germline J gene. The V and J genes are TRBV18 and TRBJ2-1; D unclear. The CDR3 length is 15 residues. Germline CDR1 and CDR2: KGHSH and LQKENI. Trimming left V 3 bases short and J 1 base short, with 10 bases between. The CDR3 sequence: CASSPSLESYNEQFF. The sequenced CDR3 bases are TGTGCCAGCTCACCGTCGCTAGAGTCCTACAATGAG.

For this clone: The read halts 3 residues ahead of the CDR3 end, with the missing end drawn from the germline J gene. The V gene is TRBV20-1, the J gene TRBJ2-7; the D call may be TRBD1 or TRBD2 (7 bases each). Trimming took off 4 bases at V and 1 base at J, with 20 bases between the two ends. Germline V gene lookup returns CDR1 DFQATT and CDR2 SNEGSKA (reference sequence). This CDR3 contains 16 residues. The CDR3 DNA, read in part, is TGCAGTGCTACTACGAGGGAGGGGGCCCGATCCTACGAG. Translated, it gives CSATTREGARSYE. The full CDR3 is CSATTREGARSYEQYF.

Remarks on this clone: The sequenced fragment ends 3 residues before the CDR3 boundary, so the rest is inferred from the germline J gene. The rearrangement uses TRBV2 and TRBJ2-5; D unresolved. CDR1 is SNHLY and CDR2 is FYNNEI in the germline V gene. V shed 5 bases and J shed 0 bases, with 13 bases lying between them. This CDR3 comprises 15 residues. The CDR3 DNA, read in part, is TGTGCCAGCAGTTTTAGGGTCCCGTACCAAGAGACC. It is translated as CASSFRVPYQET. The full CDR3 protein reads CASSFRVPYQETQYF.

As concerns this clone: The read halts 3 residues ahead of the CDR3 end, with the missing end drawn from the germline J gene. This chain connects TRBV18 to TRBJ2-1; weak D call: TRBD2 (6 bases). From germline, CDR1 is KGHSH and CDR2 LQKENI. Trimming removed 2 bases from V and 5 bases from J, with 13 bases in between. The CDR3 extends over 15 amino acids. The CDR3 region is CASSPNGGTNNEQFF. Partial CDR3 DNA: TGTGCCAGCTCACCAAACGGGGGAACGAACAATGAG.

Notes on this clone: The read ends 3 residues shy of where the CDR3 ends; the end is completed using the germline J gene. This chain uses TRBV6-2 or TRBV6-3 with TRBJ2-7, with 10 nucleotides matching TRBD1. This CDR3 is built from 14 residues. The V gene's germline CDR1 is MNHEY and CDR2 SVGEGT. The V and J ends lost 6 bases and 3 bases, in that order; junction bases with no gene match: 5. The sequenced CDR3 bases are TGTGCCAGCAGCCGGACAGGGGGTGGCTACGAG. Protein sequence: CASSRTGGGYE. The CDR3 in its entirety is CASSRTGGGYEQYF.

With regard to this clone: The read ends 3 residues early relative to the CDR3; the germline J gene fills the gap. The V call is TRBV7-2, the J call TRBJ2-2, with D unresolved. The CDR3 consists of 13 residues. In germline, CDR1 is SGHTA, CDR2 FQGNSA. V shed 4 bases and J shed 5 bases, with 8 bases lying between them. CDR3 loop: CASSSPRTGELFF. The DNA read from the CDR3 is TGTGCCAGCAGCTCCCCGAGGACCGGGGAG.

Remarks on this clone: Coverage ceases 3 residues before the CDR3 finishes, and the germline J gene fills in the end. The chain is built from TRBV20-1 and TRBJ1-1; D ambiguous. The CDR3 is 13 amino acids. Trimming left V 3 bases short and J 0 bases short, with 8 bases between. Germline assignment: CDR1 DFQATT and CDR2 SNEGSKA (reference sequence). CDR3 loop: CSARQEMNTEAFF. The CDR3 bases that were read are TGCAGTGCTAGGCAGGAGATGAACACTGAA.

Comment on this clone: The read terminates 3 residues ahead of where the CDR3 ends, so the germline J gene completes it. The chain carries TRBV6-1 and TRBJ1-2; D perhaps matches TRBD1 (5 bases). CDR1 is MNHNS and CDR2 is SASEGT in the germline V gene. The V end lost 1 base, the J end lost 5 bases, and 14 bases lay between the germline ends. CDR3 length: 15 amino acids. The covered CDR3 bases are TGTGCCAGCAGTGAAGAGCAGGGCCAGGCGTATGGC. Translating gives CASSEEQGQAYG. The whole CDR3 reads CASSEEQGQAYGYTF.

Worth noting for this clone: The read ends 3 residues shy of where the CDR3 ends; the end is completed using the germline J gene. This chain connects TRBV20-1 to TRBJ1-2; D is unclear. V lost 0 bases to trimming and J lost 6 bases, with 11 bases between them. The CDR3 is 13 amino acids. Germline-derived CDR1 and CDR2 are DFQATT and SNEGSKA (reference sequence). This chain's CDR3 is CSARDIGENGYTF. The DNA read from the CDR3 is TGCAGTGCTAGAGATATCGGGGAGAATGGC.

Note on this clone: The read terminates 3 residues ahead of where the CDR3 ends, so the germline J gene completes it. The chain has TRBV2 and TRBJ2-1, with 9 bases that match TRBD1. The CDR3 has 15 amino acids. CDR1 and CDR2 from the germline V gene are SNHLY and FYNNEI. V lost 6 bases, J lost 7 bases, and 10 bases stayed unmatched. CDR3: CASSSIGQGTNEQFF. The CDR3 bases that were read are TGTGCCAGCAGCAGTATCGGACAGGGGACGAATGAG.

As concerns this clone: The read terminates 3 residues before the CDR3 end, so the remaining end is supplied by the germline J gene. The chain joins TRBV14 to TRBJ2-1; a possible D gene is TRBD2 (6 bases). The CDR3 runs 15 residues. With 4 bases removed from V and 3 bases from J, the gap between germline ends came to 13 bases. Per the germline V gene, CDR1 is SGHDN and CDR2 is FVKESK. The CDR3 DNA, read in part, is TGTGCCAGCAGCCTCTTAGCGGTACACTACAATGAG. Protein sequence: CASSLLAVHYNE. The entire CDR3 sequence reads CASSLLAVHYNEQFF.

About this clone itself: Read data end 3 residues before the CDR3 end; the end is taken from the germline J gene. V and J are TRBV5-1 and TRBJ2-6, with D possibly matching TRBD1 (6 bases). This CDR3 has 16 amino acids. V was trimmed by 4 bases and J by 3 bases, leaving 14 bases between them. Germline lookup yields CDR1 SGHRS and CDR2 YFSETQ. The CDR3 DNA, read in part, is TGCGCCAGCAGCACGCTAGGGGGAAGTGGGGCCAACGTC. Amino acid sequence: CASSTLGGSGANV. The CDR3 in full is CASSTLGGSGANVLTF. Variable domain in full (rest from reference TRBV5-1 and TRBJ2-6): KAGVTQTPRYLIKTRGQQVTLSCSPISGHRSVSWYQQTPGQGLQFLFEYFSETQRNKGNFPGRFSGRQFSNSRSEMNVSTLELGDSALYLCASSTLGGSGANVLTFGAGSRLTVL.

The CDR3 loop is CASIPPDRGRYEQYF. The CDR3 bases that were read are TGTGCCAGCATCCCCCCGGACAGGGGGCGATACGAG. The chain carries TRBV2 and TRBJ2-7; 11 bases align to TRBD1. The CDR3 end falls 3 residues outside the read, so it is completed with the germline J gene. The J segment lost 4 bases and the V segment lost 7 bases, leaving 9 bases of the junction unmatched. Germline-derived CDR1 and CDR2 are SNHLY and FYNNEI. The CDR3 has 15 amino acids.

In the case of this clone: The observed sequence ends 3 residues before the CDR3 terminus, with the missing tail filled in from the germline J gene. The chain joins TRBV11-3 to TRBJ2-2; D unclear. CDR1 is SGHNT, CDR2 YENEEA, per germline. CDR3 size: 13 residues. Trimming left V 2 bases short and J 4 bases short, with 5 bases between. This CDR3 is CASSLLVTGELFF. The sequenced CDR3 bases are TGTGCCAGCAGCTTACTTGTCACCGGGGAG.

A note on this clone: Sequencing ends 3 residues short of the CDR3 end; the germline J gene provides the rest. The chain combines TRBV4-1 with TRBJ2-3; 10 bases align to TRBD2. Trimming took 2 bases from V and 5 from J; bases not matched to a gene: 13. The germline CDR1 and CDR2 sequences are MGHRA and YSYEKL. CDR3 length: 18 residues. The CDR3: CASSQTPTLAGIVDTQYF. The part of the CDR3 DNA that was read is TGCGCCAGCAGCCAAACCCCTACACTAGCGGGAATCGTAGATACG.

Notes on this clone: The read terminates 3 residues ahead of where the CDR3 ends, so the germline J gene completes it. This sequence joins TRBV7-9 and TRBJ2-3, with unresolved D. This CDR3 is built from 15 residues. V dropped 0 bases and J dropped 0 bases, with 7 bases sitting between them. CDR1 and CDR2 (germline): SEHNR, FQNEAQ (reference sequence). CDR3 amino acids: CASSLALVSTDTQYF. The covered CDR3 bases are TGTGCCAGCAGCTTAGCGCTAGTCAGCACAGATACG.

With regard to this clone: The read is 3 residues too short to cover the CDR3 end, so that end is filled in from the germline J gene. The chain has TRBV5-5 and TRBJ1-5, with D possibly matching TRBD1 (5 bases). Germline V CDR1 and CDR2: SGHKS, YYEKEE (reference sequence). The CDR3 has 15 residues. Trimming left V 0 bases short and J 4 bases short, with 11 bases between. The CDR3 loop is CASSLVPGVNQPQHF. The CDR3 bases that were read are TGTGCCAGCAGCTTGGTTCCGGGGGTTAATCAGCCC.

About this clone: Coverage ceases 3 residues before the CDR3 finishes, and the germline J gene fills in the end. The V gene is TRBV20-1, the J gene TRBJ1-2; perhaps TRBD1 as D (5 bases). The V end lost 0 bases, the J end lost 5 bases, and 13 bases lay between the germline ends. The CDR3 runs 14 residues. Germline CDR1 DFQATT, CDR2 SNEGSKA (reference sequence). CDR3 DNA, as far as it was read: TGCAGTGCTAGAGATCTGGAGGGGAGGTATGGC. Protein: CSARDLEGRYG. The CDR3 reads in full as CSARDLEGRYGYTF.

Points on this clone: The read finishes 3 residues shy of the CDR3 end, and the germline J gene is used to complete it. V gene TRBV20-1 combines with J gene TRBJ2-5; 9 bases line up with TRBD1. Germline CDR1 DFQATT, CDR2 SNEGSKA (reference sequence). The V segment lost 5 bases and the J segment 2 bases; nucleotides outside the gene matches: 9. The CDR3 runs 15 residues. CDR3 sequence reads: CSASIPGQGQETQYF. The covered CDR3 bases are TGCAGTGCTTCTATCCCGGGACAGGGACAAGAGACC.